Below, 21 T cell receptor beta chains from the same sample are listed, as sequenced in a study of blood T cell repertoires in COVID-19 (TCRdb year 2020). The library was generated by the immunoSEQ multiplex PCR assay. Sourced from immuneACCESS, this table was stored by TCRdb with only in-frame sequences that have V and J called. A share of the clones is absent; for the studies checked, an unresolved V gene accounts for under half, and the remainder has no known explanation. The sample contains hundreds of thousands of clones, roughly four fifths of them found a single time. Together, the top ten hold 4% to 5% of the sample. Sample: peripheral blood. These receptors were taken from a woman in her seventies with acute or convalescent COVID-19.

The J gene is TRBJ1-2, the V gene TRBV6-6, with TRBD1 identical over 7 bases. Germline values: CDR1 MNHNY, CDR2 SVGAGI (reference sequence). The CDR3 sequence is 14 residues long. Losses at the gene ends were 7 bases for V and 4 bases for J; bases not matched to a gene: 9. CDR3 region: CASTDTGQIYGYTF. As DNA, the CDR3 is TGTGCCAGCACCGACACGGGACAGATCTATGGCTACACCTTC.

The chain couples TRBV9 to TRBJ1-6, with TRBD1 as a possible D gene (6 bases). Per germline, CDR1 SGDLS and CDR2 YYNGEE. The CDR3 contains 15 residues. The germline V and J ends were trimmed by 0 bases and 7 bases, with 11 bases remaining between them. CDR3 in amino acids: CASSVVDSQNSPLHF. The CDR3, as DNA: TGTGCCAGCAGCGTAGTGGACAGCCAAAATTCACCCCTCCACTTT.

This chain uses TRBV29-1 with TRBJ2-5; tentative D call: TRBD1 (5 bases). V lost 4 bases, J lost 3 bases, and 15 bases lay in between. The CDR3 spans 14 residues. In germline, CDR1 is SQVTM, CDR2 ANQGSEA. CDR3 sequence reads: CSVGGRPVEETQYF. In nucleotides, the CDR3 is TGCAGCGTTGGGGGCAGGCCCGTAGAAGAGACCCAGTACTTC.

The chain couples TRBV11-3 to TRBJ2-5; 8 bases map to TRBD1. Looked up from germline, CDR1 is SGHNT and CDR2 is YENEEA. V shed 5 bases and J 5 bases; nucleotides not matched to a gene: 7. The CDR3 length is 14 residues. The CDR3 bases are TGTGCCAGCAGCACTCACAGGGGGGAGGAGACCCAGTACTTC. It yields the protein CASSTHRGEETQYF.

The CDR3, as DNA: TGTGCCAGCTCACCGCAAGGGGATGGCTACACCTTC. It codes for CASSPQGDGYTF. This chain uses TRBV18 with TRBJ1-2, with D possibly TRBD1 on 5 matching bases. V shed 3 bases and J shed 6 bases, with 8 bases lying between them. The CDR3 loop spans 12 amino acids. Germline loops: CDR1 KGHSH, CDR2 LQKENI.

As regards this clone: At one end the junction does not follow the germline gene, possibly because of a read error. The rearrangement links TRBV28 to TRBJ1-5; no definite D call. CDR1 is MDHEN and CDR2 is SYDVKM in the germline V gene. The CDR3 has 16 amino acids. CDR3 DNA sequence: TGTGCCAGCACTTTAGAGCGGCAGCTAAGCAATCAGCCCCAGCATTTT. Amino acids: CASTLERQLSNQPQHF. The whole variable domain, remainder taken from reference TRBV28 and TRBJ1-5, is DVKVTQSSRYLVKRTGEKVFLECVQDMDHENMFWYRQDPGLGLRLIYFSYDVKMKEKGDIPEGYSVSREKKERFSLILESASTNQTSMYLCASTLERQLSNQPQHFGDGTRLSIL.

The CDR3 DNA sequence: TGTGCCAGCAGTTCGCAGGGGAAGGGGACTGAAGCTTTCTTT. Protein: CASSSQGKGTEAFF. This rearrangement joins TRBV6-5 to TRBJ1-1; D is perhaps TRBD1 (6 bases). Germline loops: CDR1 MNHEY, CDR2 SVGAGI. V lost 4 bases and J 5 bases, leaving 14 bases between the germline ends. The CDR3 consists of 14 residues.

The rearrangement uses TRBV18 and TRBJ1-1, with 8 bases aligning to TRBD1. Trimming removed 3 bases from V and 7 bases from J; junction bases left unmatched: 7. The CDR3 has 14 amino acids. Germline CDR1 reads KGHSH; CDR2 reads LQKENI. Written as DNA, the CDR3 is TGTGCCAGCTCACCCCAGGGGGCGGAGAATGAAGCTTTCTTT. This gives the protein CASSPQGAENEAFF.

The gene calls are TRBV20-1 and TRBJ1-1, with D unresolved. V dropped 6 bases and J dropped 5 bases, with 10 bases sitting between them. Germline-derived CDR1 and CDR2 are DFQATT and SNEGSKA (reference sequence). The CDR3 is 11 amino acids. The CDR3 nucleotides read TGCAGTGCCCCTAGTATTACTGAAGCTTTCTTT. It yields the protein CSAPSITEAFF.

For the CDR3, the DNA is TGCGCCAGCAGCCAAGTCGTCAGATCCTACGAGCAGTACTTC. The encoded protein is CASSQVVRSYEQYF. The chain combines TRBV4-1 with TRBJ2-7; D not certain. V shed 1 base and J shed 1 base, with 8 bases lying between them. This CDR3 comprises 14 residues. Per the germline V gene, CDR1 is MGHRA and CDR2 is YSYEKL.

With respect to this clone: The junction differs from germline at one of its ends, possibly a read error. J is TRBJ2-1 and V is TRBV7-7; 7 positions agree with TRBD2. This CDR3 has 15 residues. CDR1 is SSHAT, CDR2 FNYEAQ, per germline (reference sequence). CDR3 coding DNA: TGTGCTAGCAGCTTAGATGGCGGGAGTTACAATGAGCAGTTCTTC. It yields the protein CASSLDGGSYNEQFF.

The CDR3 coding sequence is TGTGCCAGCAGCGTAGGATTTCAGGGGAACACCGGGGAGCTGTTTTTT. It codes for CASSVGFQGNTGELFF. This chain links TRBV9 with TRBJ2-2; tentative D call: TRBD1 (5 bases). The CDR3 contains 16 residues. Between the trimmed V and J ends, which lost 0 bases and 1 base, there was a span of 10 bases. Per germline, CDR1 SGDLS and CDR2 YYNGEE.

The chain combines TRBV11-2 with TRBJ2-2; a possible D gene is TRBD2 (5 bases). V was pared by 0 bases and J by 4 bases, with 9 bases between. Per germline, CDR1 SGHAT and CDR2 FQNNGV. The CDR3 runs 15 residues. CDR3 sequence: CASSLEPGSTGELFF. The DNA of the CDR3 is TGTGCCAGCAGCTTAGAACCGGGAAGCACCGGGGAGCTGTTTTTT. The full variable domain, its missing parts supplied by reference TRBV11-2 and TRBJ2-2, is EAGVAQSPRYKIIEKRQSVAFWCNPISGHATLYWYQQILGQGPKLLIQFQNNGVVDDSQLPKDRFSAERLKGVDSTLKIQPAKLEDSAVYLCASSLEPGSTGELFFGEGSRLTVL.

This rearrangement joins TRBV3-1 (or the pseudogene TRBV3-2) to TRBJ2-3; D may be TRBD1 (6 bases). The V end was cut by 4 bases, the J end by 3 bases, with 17 bases between. The germline V gene encodes CDR1 LGHDT and CDR2 YNNKEL (reference sequence). The CDR3 runs to 16 residues. DNA of the CDR3: TGTGCCAGCAGCCGTGGGACATATAATCCTACAGATACGCAGTATTTT. It is translated as CASSRGTYNPTDTQYF.

The chain is built from TRBV12-3 or TRBV12-4 and TRBJ1-2; perhaps TRBD1 as D (6 bases). This CDR3 has 12 residues. V lost 8 bases to trimming and J lost 1 base, with 8 bases between them. In nucleotides, the CDR3 is TGTGCCAGCCGGGACATTAACTATGGCTACACCTTC. It specifies CASRDINYGYTF.

The V call is TRBV14, the J call TRBJ1-1; D is undetermined. Germline V lookup: CDR1 SGHDN, CDR2 FVKESK. V was pared by 4 bases and J by 0 bases, with 12 bases between. The CDR3 has 15 residues. The CDR3 loop reads CASSPHRVLNTEAFF. The DNA of the CDR3 is TGTGCCAGCAGCCCGCATCGGGTCTTGAACACTGAAGCTTTCTTT.

This clone has just a few counts. CDR3 residues: CASTRAQETQYF. The CDR3 DNA sequence: TGTGCCAGCACCAGGGCCCAAGAGACCCAGTACTTC. The rearrangement links TRBV2 to TRBJ2-5, with D perhaps TRBD1 (5 bases). The germline V gene has CDR1 SNHLY and CDR2 FYNNEI. This CDR3 comprises 12 residues. With 7 bases removed from V and 1 base from J, the gap between germline ends came to 7 bases.

This clone is a singleton in its sample. The chain links TRBV2 to TRBJ1-6; D remains unclear. The V gene lost 4 bases and the J gene lost 3 bases, with 10 bases spanning the gap. Looked up from germline, CDR1 is SNHLY and CDR2 is FYNNEI. This CDR3 contains 15 residues. The CDR3 nucleotides read TGTGCCAGCAGTGGGGTCCGGGACTATAATTCACCCCTCCACTTT. It yields the protein CASSGVRDYNSPLHF.

The gene calls are TRBV7-9 and TRBJ2-5; D is possibly TRBD2 (7 bases). This CDR3 spans 18 amino acids. From germline, CDR1 is SEHNR and CDR2 FQNEAQ (reference sequence). The V gene lost 5 bases and the J gene lost 4 bases, with 26 bases spanning the gap. CDR3 sequence reads: CASSPGGLAVFSGETQYF. The CDR3 bases are TGTGCCAGCAGCCCCGGGGGGCTAGCGGTCTTCTCGGGAGAGACCCAGTACTTC.

The chain employs TRBV10-3 and TRBJ2-2, with 12 bases lining up with TRBD2. Trimming cost V 10 bases and J 7 bases; bases outside gene matches: 16. Germline V gene lookup returns CDR1 ENHRY and CDR2 SYGVKD. CDR3 length: 17 residues. The chain's CDR3 is CATSGLAGSLAGGELFF. The CDR3 region has the DNA TGTGCCACCAGCGGACTAGCGGGGTCTCTGGCTGGCGGGGAGCTGTTTTTT.

The chain employs TRBV5-1 and TRBJ2-2; D is possibly TRBD1 (6 bases). Germline CDR1 reads SGHRS; CDR2 reads YFSETQ. Trimming cost V 5 bases and J 0 bases, with 8 bases left between them. The CDR3 is 14 residues long. The CDR3 loop is CASRGHTNTGELFF. The DNA of the CDR3 is TGCGCCAGCAGGGGACATACGAACACCGGGGAGCTGTTTTTT.